The rows below give T cell receptor beta chains drawn from one sample of a study of response to subunit inactivated influenza vaccine. TCRdb reprocessed the RT-PCR reads with MiXCR, giving one entry per CDR3 protein. Of some 640,000 distinct CDR3 sequences listed, 11% to 15% are singletons. Sequenced here: PBMCs from blood, sampled approximately 15 days before vaccination. The origin of the receptors is a man aged 45-65 years who received an inactivated influenza vaccine. Each CDR3 is given with its conserved first and last residue. A D gene is named only where the DNA matches it firmly. Some rows have no size entry. The others give once, few or many, or a class for an expanded clone.

clone size: few; J gene: TRBJ2-2; D gene: .; V gene: TRBV4-3; CDR3 protein: CASSQISGTGELFF; CDR3 DNA: TGCGCCAGCAGCCAAATCTCAGGGACCGGGGAGCTGTTTTTT
clone size: .; J gene: TRBJ2-5; D gene: TRBD2; V gene: TRBV3-1; CDR3 protein: CASTSAGVETQYF; CDR3 DNA: TGTGCCAGCACCTCGGCGGGGGTTGAGACCCAGTACTTC
clone size: .; J gene: TRBJ2-3; D gene: .; V gene: TRBV6-2/TRBV6-3; CDR3 protein: CASSLTRGRTDTQYF; CDR3 DNA: TGTGCCAGCAGTTTAACCCGAGGACGCACAGATACGCAGTATTTT
clone size: .; J gene: TRBJ2-7; D gene: TRBD1; V gene: TRBV3-1; CDR3 protein: CASSGLTGGTYEQYF; CDR3 DNA: TGTGCCAGCAGCGGCCTGACAGGGGGCACCTACGAGCAGTACTTC
clone size: few; J gene: TRBJ2-1; D gene: TRBD2; V gene: TRBV24-1; CDR3 protein: CATSDRGLAGGLNNEQFF; CDR3 DNA: TGTGCCACCAGTGACCGGGGACTAGCGGGGGGGCTTAACAATGAGCAGTTCTTC
clone size: .; J gene: TRBJ1-4; D gene: .; V gene: TRBV12-3/TRBV12-4; CDR3 protein: CASSPTPGRAANEKLFF; CDR3 DNA: TGTGCCAGCAGTCCTACTCCAGGCCGAGCGGCTAATGAAAAACTGTTTTTT
clone size: .; J gene: TRBJ2-2; D gene: TRBD2; V gene: TRBV10-3; CDR3 protein: CAIGAGGETGELFF; CDR3 DNA: TGTGCCATCGGGGCGGGAGGTGAAACCGGGGAGCTGTTTTTT
clone size: .; J gene: TRBJ2-3; D gene: .; V gene: TRBV11-2; CDR3 protein: CASSLPLGTQYF; CDR3 DNA: TGTGCCAGCAGCTTACCCTTGGGTACGCAGTATTTT
clone size: .; J gene: TRBJ2-3; D gene: .; V gene: TRBV10-3; CDR3 protein: CAISESVRDTQYF; CDR3 DNA: TGTGCCATCAGTGAGTCGGTTCGAGATACGCAGTATTTT
clone size: few; J gene: TRBJ1-4; D gene: TRBD1; V gene: TRBV9; CDR3 protein: CASSPLQGTNEKLFF; CDR3 DNA: TGTGCCAGCAGCCCCTTACAGGGGACTAATGAAAAACTGTTTTTT
clone size: .; J gene: TRBJ2-3; D gene: .; V gene: TRBV24-1; CDR3 protein: CATSLAGRTDTQYF; CDR3 DNA: TGTGCCACCAGTTTGGCCGGACGCACAGATACGCAGTATTTT
clone size: many; J gene: TRBJ1-2; D gene: .; V gene: TRBV12-3/TRBV12-4; CDR3 protein: CASSAHWGLAYGYTF; CDR3 DNA: TGTGCCAGCAGTGCCCATTGGGGTCTCGCCTATGGCTACACCTTC
clone size: .; J gene: TRBJ2-5; D gene: .; V gene: TRBV7-9; CDR3 protein: CASSLASGLLETQYF; CDR3 DNA: TGTGCCAGCAGCTTAGCTAGCGGCCTCCTGGAGACCCAGTACTTC
clone size: .; J gene: TRBJ1-3; D gene: .; V gene: TRBV28; CDR3 protein: CASSKQGISGNTIYF; CDR3 DNA: TGTGCCAGCAGCAAACAGGGTATCTCTGGAAACACCATATATTTT
clone size: .; J gene: TRBJ2-7; D gene: .; V gene: TRBV9; CDR3 protein: CASSVGEEGEQYF; CDR3 DNA: TGTGCCAGCAGCGTAGGTGAGGAGGGCGAGCAGTACTTC
clone size: few; J gene: TRBJ2-2; D gene: .; V gene: TRBV19; CDR3 protein: CASNPTTGTGELFF; CDR3 DNA: TGTGCCAGTAACCCAACTACAGGGACCGGGGAGCTGTTTTTT
clone size: .; J gene: TRBJ2-2; D gene: TRBD2; V gene: TRBV3-1; CDR3 protein: CASSQVGAGGTGELFF; CDR3 DNA: TGTGCCAGCAGCCAAGTAGGAGCGGGGGGGACCGGGGAGCTGTTTTTT
clone size: .; J gene: TRBJ1-6; D gene: TRBD1; V gene: TRBV20-1; CDR3 protein: CSARDATGAGSPLHF; CDR3 DNA: TGCAGTGCTAGAGACGCCACAGGGGCCGGGTCACCCCTCCACTTT
clone size: .; J gene: TRBJ2-2; D gene: TRBD2; V gene: TRBV7-3; CDR3 protein: CASSFQTSGNKDTGELFF; CDR3 DNA: TGTGCCAGCAGCTTTCAGACTAGCGGGAATAAGGACACCGGGGAGCTGTTTTTT
clone size: .; J gene: TRBJ2-1; D gene: TRBD2; V gene: TRBV18; CDR3 protein: CASSPGGRLYNEQFF; CDR3 DNA: TGTGCCAGCTCACCGGGAGGGCGCCTCTACAATGAGCAGTTCTTC
clone size: .; J gene: TRBJ2-5; D gene: .; V gene: TRBV24-1; CDR3 protein: CATSDPEETQYF; CDR3 DNA: TGTGCCACCAGTGACCCAGAGGAGACCCAGTACTTC
clone size: .; J gene: TRBJ1-6; D gene: .; V gene: TRBV6-5; CDR3 protein: CASSYSTESYNSPLHF; CDR3 DNA: TGTGCCAGCAGTTACTCGACAGAAAGTTATAATTCACCCCTCCACTTT
clone size: few; J gene: TRBJ1-1; D gene: .; V gene: TRBV5-1; CDR3 protein: CASSFQSGAEAFF; CDR3 DNA: TGCGCCAGCAGCTTTCAGTCCGGAGCTGAAGCTTTCTTT
clone size: few; J gene: TRBJ2-5; D gene: .; V gene: TRBV29-1; CDR3 protein: CSALPGTETQYF; CDR3 DNA: TGCAGCGCACTCCCCGGGACAGAGACCCAGTACTTC
clone size: .; J gene: TRBJ1-1; D gene: .; V gene: TRBV20-1; CDR3 protein: CSARATVNTEAFF; CDR3 DNA: TGCAGTGCTAGAGCGACAGTAAACACTGAAGCTTTCTTT
clone size: many; J gene: TRBJ2-2; D gene: .; V gene: TRBV4-3; CDR3 protein: CASSQDVSGRPTGELFF; CDR3 DNA: TGCGCCAGCAGCCAAGATGTATCAGGCCGTCCCACCGGGGAGCTGTTTTTT
clone size: few; J gene: TRBJ2-4; D gene: TRBD2; V gene: TRBV28; CDR3 protein: CASSRPGGVAKNIQYF; CDR3 DNA: TGTGCCAGCAGCCGTCCGGGAGGTGTAGCCAAAAACATTCAGTACTTC
clone size: few; J gene: TRBJ2-1; D gene: .; V gene: TRBV6-5; CDR3 protein: CASSSTLVRATEQFF; CDR3 DNA: TGTGCCAGCAGTTCTACTCTGGTCAGGGCGACTGAGCAGTTCTTC
clone size: few; J gene: TRBJ1-2; D gene: .; V gene: TRBV7-8; CDR3 protein: CASSYSGRVNYGYTF; CDR3 DNA: TGTGCCAGCAGCTATTCAGGGCGAGTGAACTATGGCTACACCTTC
clone size: few; J gene: TRBJ1-2; D gene: .; V gene: TRBV7-2; CDR3 protein: CASSLEDGTYGYTF; CDR3 DNA: TGTGCCAGCAGCCTAGAGGACGGCACCTATGGCTACACCTTC
clone size: .; J gene: TRBJ1-5; D gene: .; V gene: TRBV7-9; CDR3 protein: CASSLGQDLPQHF; CDR3 DNA: TGTGCCAGCAGCTTAGGACAGGACCTGCCCCAGCATTTT